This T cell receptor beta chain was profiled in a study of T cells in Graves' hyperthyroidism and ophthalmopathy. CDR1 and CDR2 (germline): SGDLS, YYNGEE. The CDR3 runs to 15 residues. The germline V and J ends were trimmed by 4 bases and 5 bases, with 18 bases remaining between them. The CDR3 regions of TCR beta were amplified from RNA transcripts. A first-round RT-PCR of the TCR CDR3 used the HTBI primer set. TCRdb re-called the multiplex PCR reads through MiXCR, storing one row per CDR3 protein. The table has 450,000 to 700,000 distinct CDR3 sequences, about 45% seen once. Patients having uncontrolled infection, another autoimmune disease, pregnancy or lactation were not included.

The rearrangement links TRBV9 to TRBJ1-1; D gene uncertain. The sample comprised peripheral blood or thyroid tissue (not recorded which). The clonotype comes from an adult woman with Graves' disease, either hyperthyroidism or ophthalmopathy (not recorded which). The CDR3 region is CASSPGLAERTEAFF. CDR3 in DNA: TGTGCCAGCAGCCCAGGACTAGCGGAAAGAACTGAAGCTTTCTTT. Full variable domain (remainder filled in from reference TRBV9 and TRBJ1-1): DSGVTQTPKHLITATGQRVTLRCSPRSGDLSVYWYQQSLDQGLQFLIQYYNGEERAKGNILERFSAQQFPDLHSELNLSSLELGDSALYFCASSPGLAERTEAFFGQGTRLTVV.